This T cell receptor beta chain was identified in a study of T cell repertoires in cytomegalovirus infection. Study overall: The public TCR beta signatures pointed to both CMV infection and matching HLA type. Regarding the study as a whole: Adding up the frequency of public TCR beta families identified people who carried CMV plus the relevant HLA. Predominance within the ex vivo response was attributable to HLA-C-restricted CMV-specific TCR beta clonotypes.

This clonotype was detected many times. Its antigen is unknown. TCRdb called the reads again in MiXCR, with one record for every CDR3 protein. Of roughly 180,000 distinct CDR3 sequences in the sample, under 30% were seen once. Sequenced sample: PBMCs. The TCR sequence derives from a human donor in good health (CMV status not recorded). Some clones in this sample may be carry-over from other donors' samples.

The chain's CDR3 is CSAREGQGGEKLFF. The CDR3 DNA reads TGCAGTGCTAGAGAAGGACAGGGGGGAGAAAAACTGTTTTTT. The chain has TRBV20-1 and TRBJ1-4, with TRBD1 matching 10 bases. The ends lost 0 bases at V and 8 bases at J; junction bases unmatched: 3. The CDR3 has 14 residues. The germline V gene has CDR1 DFQATT and CDR2 SNEGSKA (reference sequence).